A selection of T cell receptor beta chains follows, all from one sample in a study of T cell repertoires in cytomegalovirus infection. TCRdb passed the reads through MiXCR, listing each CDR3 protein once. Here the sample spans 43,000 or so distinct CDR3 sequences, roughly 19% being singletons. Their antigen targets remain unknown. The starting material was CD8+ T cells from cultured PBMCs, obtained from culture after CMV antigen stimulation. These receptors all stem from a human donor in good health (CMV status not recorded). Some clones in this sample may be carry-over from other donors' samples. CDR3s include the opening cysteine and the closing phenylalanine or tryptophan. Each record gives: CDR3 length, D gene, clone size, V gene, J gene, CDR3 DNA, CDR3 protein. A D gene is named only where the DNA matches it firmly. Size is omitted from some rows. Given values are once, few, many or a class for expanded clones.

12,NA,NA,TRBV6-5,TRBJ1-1,TGTGCCAGCCGGAGGGGCAACACTGAAGCTTTCTTT,CASRRGNTEAFF
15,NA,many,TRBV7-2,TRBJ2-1,TGTGCCAGCAGCTTAGGGGGGGCCATAATTCATGAGCAGTTCTTC,CASSLGGAIIHEQFF
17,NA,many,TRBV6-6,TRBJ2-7,TGTGCCAGCAGTTACTCGTTCGTTGGACAGCGAGACTACGAGCAGTACTTC,CASSYSFVGQRDYEQYF
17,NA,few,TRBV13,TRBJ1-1,TGTGCCAGCAGGTGGAGGGGAAGTGGGGGGAAGGACACTGAAGCTTTCTTT,CASRWRGSGGKDTEAFF
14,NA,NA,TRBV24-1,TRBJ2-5,TGTGCCACCAGTGATTCCCGGGCCCAAGAGACCCAGTACTTC,CATSDSRAQETQYF
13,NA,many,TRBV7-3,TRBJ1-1,TGTGCCAGCAGCTTAATAGAGGGGGAGCAAGCTTTCTTT,CASSLIEGEQAFF
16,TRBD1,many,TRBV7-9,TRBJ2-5,TGTGCCAGCAGCTTACTTACCGGGACAGCCCAAGAGACCCAGTACTTC,CASSLLTGTAQETQYF
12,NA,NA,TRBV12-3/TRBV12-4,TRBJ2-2,TGTGCCAGCGGATCAGGGGACGGGGAGCTGTTTTTT,CASGSGDGELFF
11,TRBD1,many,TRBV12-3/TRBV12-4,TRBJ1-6,TGTGCCAGCAGCTCAGGACAGGTTCTCCACTTT,CASSSGQVLHF
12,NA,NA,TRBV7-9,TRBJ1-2,TGTGCCAGCAGCTCGGACAGCTATGGCTACACCTTC,CASSSDSYGYTF
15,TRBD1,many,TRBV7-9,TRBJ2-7,TGTGCCAGCAGCTTAGAAGGGGGCGCTTCGAACGAGCAGTACTTC,CASSLEGGASNEQYF
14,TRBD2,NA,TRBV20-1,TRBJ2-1,TGCAGTGCTAGAGTTAGCGGGAACTACAATGAGCAGTTCTTC,CSARVSGNYNEQFF
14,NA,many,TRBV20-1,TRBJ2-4,TGCAGTGCCCAGGGGGGGATAGCCAAAAACATTCAGTACTTC,CSAQGGIAKNIQYF
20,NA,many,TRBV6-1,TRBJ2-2,TGTGCCAGCAGTGAACGAAACCCCAAGGACCGACGCTTGGGCACCGGGGAGCTGTTTTTT,CASSERNPKDRRLGTGELFF
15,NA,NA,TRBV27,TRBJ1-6,TGTGCCAGCACCCCGGGAAGCTCCTATAATTCACCCCTCCACTTT,CASTPGSSYNSPLHF
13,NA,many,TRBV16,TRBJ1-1,TGTGCCAGCAGCCAATCTCGGGGCACTGAAGCTTTCTTT,CASSQSRGTEAFF
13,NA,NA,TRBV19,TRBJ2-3,TGTGCCAGTAGAACTTCCTCCGTGAATACGCAGTATTTT,CASRTSSVNTQYF
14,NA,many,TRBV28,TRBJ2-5,TGTGCCAGCAGTTTGCAGGGAAATCAAGAGACCCAGTACTTC,CASSLQGNQETQYF
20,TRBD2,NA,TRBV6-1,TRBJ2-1,TGTGCCAGCAGACCTCCTCGGGGGACTAGCGGGAGGGGCCGGGTGAATGAGCAGTTCTTC,CASRPPRGTSGRGRVNEQFF
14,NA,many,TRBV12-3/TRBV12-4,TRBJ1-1,TGTGCCAGCAATCCTGGGGATTTGAACACTGAAGCTTTCTTT,CASNPGDLNTEAFF
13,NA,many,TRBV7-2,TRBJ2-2,TGTGCCAGCACCCCTGGGGGAACCGGGGAGCTGTTTTTT,CASTPGGTGELFF
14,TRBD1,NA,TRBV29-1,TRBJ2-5,TGCAGCGTTGGTCGGGACAGGGCTGGAGAGACCCAGTACTTC,CSVGRDRAGETQYF
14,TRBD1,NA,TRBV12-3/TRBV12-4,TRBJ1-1,TGTGCCAGCAGTATACAGGGGACCCACACTGAAGCTTTCTTT,CASSIQGTHTEAFF
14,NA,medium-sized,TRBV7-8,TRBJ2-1,TGTGCCAGCAGCCTCCGGGATCGAATCAAGGAGCAGTTCTTC,CASSLRDRIKEQFF
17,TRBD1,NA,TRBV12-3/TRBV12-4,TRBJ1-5,TGTGCCAGCACCTTTGGAGCCGGGACAGGGGACAATCAACCCCAGCATTTT,CASTFGAGTGDNQPQHF
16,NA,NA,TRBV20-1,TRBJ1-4,TGCAGTGCTAGAGGCGAATGGGGGAACGATAATGAAAAACTGTTTTTT,CSARGEWGNDNEKLFF
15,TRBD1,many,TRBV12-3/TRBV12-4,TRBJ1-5,TGTGCCAGCAGTCTAGACAGGGGCAGCAATCAGCCCCAGCATTTT,CASSLDRGSNQPQHF
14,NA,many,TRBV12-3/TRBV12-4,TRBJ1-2,TGTGCCAGTGGGACCTGGGGCCGCTGGGATGGCTACACCTTC,CASGTWGRWDGYTF
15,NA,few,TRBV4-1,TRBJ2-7,TGCGCCAGCAGCCAGGCCGAGAACGTAGCCTACGAGCAGTACTTC,CASSQAENVAYEQYF
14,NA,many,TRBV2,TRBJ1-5,TGTGCCAGCAGTGACAGGATGAGCAATCAGCCCCAGCATTTT,CASSDRMSNQPQHF
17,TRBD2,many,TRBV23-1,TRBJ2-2,TGCGCCAGCAGTCAATGCCAGGGAGGGTCGAACACCGGGGAGCTGTTTTTT,CASSQCQGGSNTGELFF
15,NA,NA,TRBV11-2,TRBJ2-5,TGTGCCAGCAGCTTAGGGCTAGGTGGTGGGGAGACCCAGTACTTC,CASSLGLGGGETQYF
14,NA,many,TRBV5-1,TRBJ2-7,TGCGCCAGCACCTTATCCCCAGCGTCCTACGAGCAGTACTTC,CASTLSPASYEQYF
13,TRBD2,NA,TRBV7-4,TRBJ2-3,TGTGCCAGCAGCCTCCCGGGGGGAGATACGCAGTATTTT,CASSLPGGDTQYF
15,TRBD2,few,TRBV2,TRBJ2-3,TGTGCCAGCCCAGCTAGTAGCGGGACCACAGATACGCAGTATTTT,CASPASSGTTDTQYF
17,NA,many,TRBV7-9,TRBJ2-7,TGTGCCAGCAGCTTTTTCCCCGGAGATCAGAGCTCCTACGAGCAGTACTTC,CASSFFPGDQSSYEQYF
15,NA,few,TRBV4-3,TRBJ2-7,TGCGCCAGCAGCCAAGTTGCCGGGACCTCCTACGAGCAGTACTTC,CASSQVAGTSYEQYF
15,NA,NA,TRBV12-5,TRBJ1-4,TGTGCTAGTGGTTGGACCGGGACTACGGGCGAAAAACTGTTTTTT,CASGWTGTTGEKLFF
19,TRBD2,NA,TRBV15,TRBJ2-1,TGTGCCACCAGCAGCGCACTACCTCTAGCGGGAGGTCCCTACAATGAGCAGTTCTTC,CATSSALPLAGGPYNEQFF
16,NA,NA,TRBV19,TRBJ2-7,TGTGCCAGTAGTATTCGTATAGGGCAGAGGGTCTACGAGCAGTACTTC,CASSIRIGQRVYEQYF
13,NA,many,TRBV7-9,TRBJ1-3,TGTGCCACCTGGAGGGGTGATGGAAACACCATATATTTT,CATWRGDGNTIYF
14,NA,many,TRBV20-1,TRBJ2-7,TGCAGTGCTGCGGCTATTCGGGCTGGTCACGAGCAGTACTTC,CSAAAIRAGHEQYF
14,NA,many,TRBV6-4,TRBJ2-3,TGTGCCAGCAGTGACTCGGGGGATTCAGATACGCAGTATTTT,CASSDSGDSDTQYF
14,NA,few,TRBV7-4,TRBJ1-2,TGTGCCAGCAGAAACGGGGGGGGCGCGCATGGCTACACCTTC,CASRNGGGAHGYTF
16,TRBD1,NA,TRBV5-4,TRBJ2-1,TGTGCCAGCAGCGAGATACCGGGACAGGGGTACAATGAGCAGTTCTTC,CASSEIPGQGYNEQFF
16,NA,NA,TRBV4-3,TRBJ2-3,TGCGCCAGCAGCCAAGATCGGGATTACCCGACAGATACGCAGTATTTT,CASSQDRDYPTDTQYF
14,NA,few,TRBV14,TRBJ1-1,TGTGCCAGCAGCCAAGACGACCGGAGGACTGAAGCTTTCTTT,CASSQDDRRTEAFF
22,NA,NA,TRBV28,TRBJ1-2,NA,CASTPWGSEAFFGQVTPYGYTF
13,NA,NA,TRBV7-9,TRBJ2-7,TGTGCCAGCAGCTTATTAGGTACCGACGAGCAGTACTTC,CASSLLGTDEQYF
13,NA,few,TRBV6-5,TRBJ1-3,TGTGCCAGCAGTTTATCCTCTGGAAACACCATATATTTT,CASSLSSGNTIYF
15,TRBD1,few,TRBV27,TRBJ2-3,TGTGCCAGCAGCCCCGGACAGGTCGGAACAGATACGCAGTATTTT,CASSPGQVGTDTQYF
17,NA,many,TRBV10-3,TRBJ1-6,TGTGCCATCAGTGAGATTGAGGGGGTCTCCTATAATTCACCCCTCCACTTT,CAISEIEGVSYNSPLHF
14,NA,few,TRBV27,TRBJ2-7,TGTGCCAGCAGTTCAGGCGAGTTTTTCTACGAGCAGTACTTC,CASSSGEFFYEQYF
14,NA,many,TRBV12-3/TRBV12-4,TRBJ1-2,TGTGCCAGCAGTGCGGGGGCCTTCTCCTATGGCTACACCTTC,CASSAGAFSYGYTF
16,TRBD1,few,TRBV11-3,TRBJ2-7,TGTGCCAGCAGCCCCTTGACAGGGACCTCAAGGTACGAGCAGTACTTC,CASSPLTGTSRYEQYF
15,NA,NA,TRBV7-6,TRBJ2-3,TGTGCCAGCAGCTTAGCCGGGGAACCCACAGATACGCAGTATTTT,CASSLAGEPTDTQYF
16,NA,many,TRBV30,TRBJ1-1,TGTGCCTGGAGGGCCCACAGGGTCAGCATGAACACTGAAGCTTTCTTT,CAWRAHRVSMNTEAFF
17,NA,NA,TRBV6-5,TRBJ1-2,TGTGCCAGCAGTTACTCGAGCGGGGGCAACCTTCTTTATGACTACACCTTC,CASSYSSGGNLLYDYTF
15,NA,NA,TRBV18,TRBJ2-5,TGTGCCAGCTCACCTTCGAGGGGCATTCGAGAGACCCAGTACTTC,CASSPSRGIRETQYF
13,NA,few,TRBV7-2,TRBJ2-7,TGTGCCAGCAACCGTCGGGACTCCTACGAGCAGTACTTC,CASNRRDSYEQYF